A selection of T cell receptor beta chains follows, all from one sample in a study of blood T cell repertoires in COVID-19. The method was immunoSEQ multiplex PCR; TCRdb's version includes in-frame clones alone and lacks a portion of them. The table records roughly 280,000 clones, 75% to 90% of them present only once. The source material was peripheral blood. These receptors came from a man in his sixties who had recovered from COVID-19. Each CDR3 is given with its conserved first and last residue. The D gene is left open where the match is weak. Clone size is not always given. Where it is, it says once, few, many or a class for expanded clones.

J,D,size,V,length,CDR3,DNA
TRBJ2-3,NA,NA,TRBV11-2,16,CASSHRRLSSTDTQYF,TGTGCCAGCAGCCACAGACGCCTGTCTAGCACAGATACGCAGTATTTT
TRBJ1-3,NA,NA,TRBV18,17,CASSPIPGGAAGNTIYF,TGTGCCAGCTCACCAATCCCTGGGGGGGCCGCTGGAAACACCATATATTTT
TRBJ1-6,NA,NA,TRBV5-1,14,CASSLDGVQSPLHF,TGCGCCAGCAGCTTGGACGGGGTACAATCACCCCTCCACTTT
TRBJ2-1,TRBD2,NA,TRBV18,17,CASSPLQSGGTKNEQFF,TGTGCCAGCTCACCACTTCAGAGCGGGGGGACCAAAAATGAGCAGTTCTTC
TRBJ2-2,NA,NA,TRBV10-2,14,CASSRQTNTGELFF,TGCGCCAGCAGCCGACAGACAAACACCGGGGAGCTGTTTTTT
TRBJ2-7,TRBD1,NA,TRBV18,15,CASSTRQGASYEQYF,TGTGCCAGCTCAACGAGACAGGGGGCGTCATACGAGCAGTACTTC
TRBJ1-1,TRBD1,NA,TRBV5-1,16,CASSSPDRGPNTEAFF,TGCGCCAGCAGCTCCCCCGACAGGGGCCCTAACACTGAAGCTTTCTTT
TRBJ2-3,TRBD2,NA,TRBV5-6,15,CASSYSGAHTDTQYF,TGTGCCAGCAGTTATAGCGGGGCGCACACAGATACGCAGTATTTT
TRBJ2-7,NA,few,TRBV5-1,13,CASSAGQSYEQYF,TGCGCCAGCAGCGCGGGACAGTCCTACGAGCAGTACTTC
TRBJ2-3,NA,NA,TRBV20-1,11,CSGGNTDTQYF,TGCAGCGGCGGGAATACAGATACGCAGTATTTT
TRBJ1-4,NA,NA,TRBV7-9,15,CASARRGASNEKLFF,TGTGCCAGCGCACGCCGGGGGGCCTCTAATGAAAAACTGTTTTTT
TRBJ2-3,TRBD2,NA,TRBV10-1,15,CASRFSRGDTDTQYF,TGCGCCAGCAGGTTCTCTCGGGGGGACACAGATACGCAGTATTTT
TRBJ2-5,TRBD1,NA,TRBV28,15,CASSPDRRPQETQYF,TGTGCCAGCAGCCCGGACAGGCGCCCCCAAGAGACCCAGTACTTC
TRBJ1-2,NA,NA,TRBV28,16,CASSLVSGGRNYGYTF,TGTGCCAGCAGTTTGGTATCGGGGGGGCGTAACTATGGCTACACCTTC
TRBJ2-2,TRBD1,NA,TRBV27,14,CASTTGVGAGELFF,TGTGCCAGCACCACAGGGGTCGGGGCCGGGGAGCTGTTTTTT
TRBJ2-7,NA,once,TRBV3-1/TRBV3-2,13,CASSPTSQGEQYF,TGTGCCAGCAGCCCGACGAGCCAGGGCGAGCAGTACTTC
TRBJ2-7,TRBD1,NA,TRBV11-2,15,CASSPSTGEPYEQYF,TGTGCCAGCAGCCCCTCGACAGGGGAACCCTACGAGCAGTACTTC
TRBJ2-3,TRBD2,once,TRBV6-1,17,CASSANRLAGEADTQYF,TGTGCCAGCAGTGCAAACAGACTAGCGGGAGAGGCAGATACGCAGTATTTT
TRBJ1-6,NA,NA,TRBV9,15,CASSVASGANSPLHF,TGTGCCAGCAGCGTAGCTAGTGGGGCTAATTCACCCCTCCACTTT
TRBJ2-7,NA,NA,TRBV18,11,CASSRDYEQYF,TGTGCCAGCTCCCGGGACTACGAGCAGTACTTC
TRBJ2-1,TRBD2,few,TRBV5-1,16,CASSTGGREGLGEQFF,TGCGCCAGCTCCACTGGAGGGCGGGAGGGCCTTGGTGAGCAGTTCTTC
TRBJ1-4,TRBD1,NA,TRBV28,15,CASSLLTGGDEKLFF,TGTGCCAGCAGTTTACTGACAGGGGGGGATGAAAAACTGTTTTTT
TRBJ1-2,NA,NA,TRBV2,14,CASRYGEANYGYTF,TGTGCCAGCAGATACGGAGAAGCTAACTATGGCTACACCTTC
TRBJ1-5,TRBD1,NA,TRBV19,15,CASKLTGEGNQPQHF,TGTGCCAGTAAATTAACAGGGGAGGGCAATCAGCCCCAGCATTTT
TRBJ2-2,NA,NA,TRBV7-6,17,CASSLSGLRANTGELFF,TGTGCCAGCAGCCTTAGCGGCCTACGGGCGAACACCGGGGAGCTGTTTTTT
TRBJ2-2,TRBD2,NA,TRBV14,17,CASSPGFVAGETGELFF,TGTGCCAGCAGCCCCGGTTTTGTAGCGGGAGAAACCGGGGAGCTGTTTTTT
TRBJ2-3,TRBD2,NA,TRBV6-5,15,CASSYAGGPGDTQYF,TGTGCCAGCAGTTACGCGGGGGGCCCGGGAGATACGCAGTATTTT